A single T cell receptor beta chain is shown here with its context. Assay: immunoSEQ multiplex PCR; the TCRdb copy retains only in-frame clones and omits some. The sample includes some 68,000 clones, 88% seen only once; the top ten take roughly 2.3%. This entry comes from a study of blood T cell repertoires in COVID-19. Overall study: Whether acute or convalescent, the COVID-19 samples came from the United States, Italy and Spain.

The V and J ends lost 4 bases and 2 bases, in that order; junction bases with no gene match: 3. Germline assignment: CDR1 MNHEY and CDR2 SVGAGI. This CDR3 is built from 15 residues. The clonotype originates from a human donor in a cohort sampled during active COVID-19. The sequencing sample was made of peripheral blood. The V and J genes are TRBV6-5 and TRBJ2-7, with 12 bases aligning to TRBD2. CDR3 bases: TGTGCCAGCAGTTCGACTAGCGGGAGAGCCTACGAGCAGTACTTC. It translates to CASSSTSGRAYEQYF.